This record concerns one T cell receptor beta chain sequence. Its binding antigen is unknown. The record has no base qualities; no much larger clone is one base away. Whole blood was collected in K2EDTA tubes by collaborating institutions according to the institutions' own protocols. For TCRbeta analysis, collaborator samples were shipped as frozen whole blood, as isolated PBMCs, or as DNA extracted from either sample type. The immunoSEQ Assay, a bias-controlled multiplex PCR, was used to amplify TCRbeta CDR3 regions from genomic DNA. The published analysis was carried out like this. The number of nucleated cells in each sample was estimated by amplification of reference gene primers within the assay. To quantify the absolute abundance of each unique TCRbeta CDR3 rearrangement, sequence reads were collapsed and filtered. For each sample, productive Simpson clonality was calculated as the square root of Simpson's diversity index across productive rearrangements. Imported from immuneACCESS, the table was reduced by TCRdb to in-frame sequences with V and J called. These copies leave out some clones; in studies compared against another copy, an unresolved V gene accounts for under half, and the cause of the remainder is not known. From that table come the V and J calls and clone size; the DNA was used to work out D and trimming. Within this sample are about 180,000 clones, with approximately 86% of them counted one time only. Under 9.5% of the sample is in the top ten clones.

The sample originates from a study of blood T cell repertoires in COVID-19 (TCRdb year 2020). In terms of the full investigation: Samples covering the acute and convalescent phases of COVID-19 were provided by collaborators in the United States, Italy and Spain. Subjects who had been exposed to COVID-19, were actively infected with it, or had recovered from it provided the deeply sampled blood TCRbeta repertoires that made up the dataset. HLA class I and class II types, where available, came from metadata supplied by the sample provider rather than from assay-based typing. The repertoires were made available in a free public database intended to serve as a resource for research on the immune response to SARS-CoV-2. Nearly every sample came with metadata listing a de-identified subject ID, COVID-19 status, age in years and sex. The prospective study material was composed of cDNA or gDNA derived from T cells, B-cell-depleted T cells, or PBMCs. The samples were drawn from the first 160 participants of the ongoing ImmuneRACE study and from about 1,200 subjects provided by 6 global collaborators. The research as a whole found: Clinical and demographic metadata were provided uncurated, with the amount varying by source and participant.

From a lookup of the germline V gene, CDR1 and CDR2 are SGHRS and YFSETQ. The CDR3 numbers 14 residues from cysteine through phenylalanine. Kept here is only the CDR3 DNA, which spans 42 bases and is read in frame from base 1. V is clipped by 0 bases and J by 1 base, and the sequence between their germline boundaries is 8 bases long. Sequencing used peripheral blood. The source of this sequence is a man aged 45-60 years with active or convalescent COVID-19. The chain uses TRBV5-1 and TRBJ2-7, with the D gene too uncertain to name. CDR3 sequence: CASSLDQVSYEQYF. At the DNA level, the sequence is TGCGCCAGCAGCTTGGATCAGGTGTCCTACGAGCAGTACTTC.